This paragraph covers one T cell receptor (beta chain) sequence. This entry is derived from a study of blood T cell repertoires in COVID-19. Measured with immunoSEQ multiplex PCR; TCRdb has only the in-frame clones, and not every one. The sample has 55,000 to 65,000 clones; 81% are singletons. CDR1 and CDR2 from the germline V gene are SGHTA and FQGTGA. This CDR3 spans 16 amino acids. The J segment lost 3 bases and the V segment lost 3 bases, leaving 9 bases of the junction unmatched. Seattle participants joined during active infection and were tracked over time. The source is a man in his sixties with COVID-19, enrolled during active disease. Sequencing was carried out using peripheral blood. The chain links TRBV7-3 to TRBJ2-3, with TRBD1 identical over 7 bases. This CDR3 reads CASSFPTGMGTDTQYF. The DNA of the CDR3 is TGTGCCAGCAGCTTCCCGACAGGGATGGGGACAGATACGCAGTATTTT.